The T cell receptor beta chain described here comes from a study of T-cell reconstitution after alpha-beta-depleted transplantation in children. Points from the study as a whole: T-cell counts and diversity were attributed mostly to newly produced T cells one year after transplant.

A word on this clonotype: As yet, its antigen is unknown.

Losses at the gene ends were 7 bases for V and 3 bases for J; bases not matched to a gene: 9. The CDR3 is 15 amino acids. Germline-derived CDR1 and CDR2 are SGHTA and FQGTGA. TCRbeta library preparation incorporated unique molecular identifiers. TCRdb reprocessed the PCR reads via MiXCR and lists one record per CDR3 protein. The repertoire has about 290,000 distinct CDR3 sequences, 6% to 10% of them found once; the top ten carry approximately 9.6%. This receptor was obtained from a female patient under 10 years old who had a stem cell transplant for Fanconi anemia, so the T cells may come from the graft donor. This specimen was peripheral blood, taken 360 days after TCRalphabeta/CD19-depleted stem cell transplant. The V and J genes are TRBV7-3 and TRBJ2-4, with 7 bases matching TRBD1. The CDR3 bases are TGTGCCAGCAAAGGGGACCAGGGGGTCAAAAACATTCAGTACTTC. As protein: CASKGDQGVKNIQYF.